Below are 19 T cell receptor beta chains sequenced from a single sample in a study of cytomegalovirus exposure and HLA in healthy donors. The study ran its PCR with 60 Vbeta and 13 Jbeta primers. The method was immunoSEQ multiplex PCR; TCRdb's version includes in-frame clones alone and lacks a portion of them. The sample includes about 130,000 clones, about four fifths of them seen just once. The sample consisted of PBMCs. The receptors were gathered from a woman between 40 and 55 years old in good health and CMV-seronegative.

The rearrangement joins TRBV9 to TRBJ1-1; a weak D match, TRBD1 (5 bases). Germline assignment: CDR1 SGDLS and CDR2 YYNGEE. The V end lost 0 bases, the J end lost 0 bases, and 15 bases lay between the germline ends. The CDR3 loop spans 17 amino acids. The CDR3 sequence: CASSVATGGSLNTEAFF. CDR3 in DNA: TGTGCCAGCAGCGTAGCTACGGGGGGGTCCTTGAACACTGAAGCTTTCTTT.

This chain links TRBV4-3 with TRBJ1-5, with unresolved D. The V gene's germline CDR1 is LGHNA and CDR2 YSLEER. Trimming cost V 0 bases and J 8 bases, with 8 bases left between them. CDR3 length: 13 residues. The CDR3 DNA reads TGCGCCAGCAGCCAAGAACCCGACAAGCCCCAGCATTTT. It translates to CASSQEPDKPQHF.

The DNA of the CDR3 is TGTGCCAGTAGTATGCCGACAGGGCTTGGTTCTGAAGCTTTCTTT. It encodes CASSMPTGLGSEAFF. The chain combines TRBV19 with TRBJ1-1, with 7 bases aligning to TRBD1. The CDR3 covers 15 residues. The germline V gene has CDR1 LNHDA and CDR2 SQIVND (reference sequence). The V and J ends lost 3 bases and 6 bases, in that order; junction bases with no gene match: 10.

This chain connects TRBV4-3 to TRBJ2-3, with 7 bases lining up with TRBD2. Per germline, CDR1 LGHNA and CDR2 YSLEER. CDR3 size: 16 residues. V dropped 0 bases and J dropped 6; count of bases not matched to a gene: 9. In nucleotides, the CDR3 is TGCGCCAGCAGCCAAGATGGGCAGGGAGGGTGGGATACGCAGTATTTT. As protein: CASSQDGQGGWDTQYF.

J is TRBJ2-2 and V is TRBV29-1; D may be TRBD1 (6 bases). This CDR3 has 15 residues. Trimming removed 3 bases from V and 1 base from J, with 12 bases in between. The germline CDR1 and CDR2 sequences are SQVTM and ANQGSEA. CDR3 DNA sequence: TGCAGCGTTGAGGGCGAGGGACAGAACACCGGGGAGCTGTTTTTT. It yields the protein CSVEGEGQNTGELFF.

The genes are TRBV14 and TRBJ2-7; D may be TRBD1 (5 bases). Per germline, CDR1 SGHDN and CDR2 FVKESK. The CDR3 length is 15 residues. The V end lost 4 bases, the J end lost 3 bases, and 16 bases lay between the germline ends. CDR3 nucleotide sequence: TGTGCCAGCAGCCCTATGACAGAAACAGGCTACGAGCAGTACTTC. This gives the protein CASSPMTETGYEQYF.

The rearrangement joins TRBV5-1 to TRBJ2-3, with 13 bases that match TRBD2. J gave up 0 bases and V 5 bases, and 6 bases lay outside the gene matches. The V gene's germline CDR1 is SGHRS and CDR2 YFSETQ. The CDR3 spans 17 residues. The CDR3 DNA follows: TGCGCCAGCAGACAACTAGCGGGGGGGCCTAGCACAGATACGCAGTATTTT. Residues: CASRQLAGGPSTDTQYF.

The V and J genes are TRBV11-1 and TRBJ2-3, with D tentatively TRBD2 (5 bases). Germline CDR1 and CDR2: SGHAT and FQDESV (reference sequence). The germline V and J ends were trimmed by 1 base and 1 base, with 12 bases remaining between them. This CDR3 contains 16 residues. In DNA form, the CDR3 reads TGTGCCAGCAGCTTAGTTGCTAGCCTCCGCACAGATACGCAGTATTTT. This sequence encodes CASSLVASLRTDTQYF.

This clone was found once. The gene calls are TRBV18 and TRBJ2-3, with D unclear. Germline loops: CDR1 KGHSH, CDR2 LQKENI. V lost 3 bases to trimming and J lost 0 bases, with 7 bases between them. This CDR3 spans 14 amino acids. The CDR3 region is CASSPKQSTDTQYF. The CDR3 DNA reads TGTGCCAGCTCACCCAAACAGAGCACAGATACGCAGTATTTT.

The chain joins TRBV28 to TRBJ2-7; D is possibly TRBD1 (6 bases). This CDR3 spans 12 amino acids. CDR1 is MDHEN and CDR2 is SYDVKM in the germline V gene. Trimming pared 9 bases from V and 6 bases from J, leaving 15 bases between. The CDR3 bases are TGTGCCAGTAAAGACAACAGGGCCGAGCAGTACTTC. Amino acid sequence: CASKDNRAEQYF.

A single count supports this clone. The same CDR3 also results from other DNA sequences found in this sample. J is TRBJ2-3 and V is TRBV29-1; 10 bases are shared with TRBD1. V gave up 5 bases and J gave up 2 bases; unmatched junction bases: 4. Per the germline V gene, CDR1 is SQVTM and CDR2 is ANQGSEA. The CDR3 runs to 14 residues. In nucleotides, the CDR3 is TGCAGCGTTTCGGGACAGGGGAACACAGATACGCAGTATTTT. It translates to CSVSGQGNTDTQYF.

The chain links TRBV2 to TRBJ2-3, with 7 bases identical to TRBD1. CDR1 and CDR2 (germline): SNHLY, FYNNEI. There are 15 residues in the CDR3. After removal of 6 bases from V and 3 bases from J, the junction contained 9 bases not matched to a gene. The CDR3 region is CASSADRIATDTQYF. CDR3 sequence (DNA): TGTGCCAGCAGCGCGGACAGGATTGCGACAGATACGCAGTATTTT.

This chain uses TRBV14 with TRBJ2-3, with 7 positions matching TRBD2. This CDR3 is 11 amino acids long. Germline trimming cut 3 bases from V and 9 bases from J; bases unmatched to any gene: 0. From germline, CDR1 is SGHDN and CDR2 FVKESK. The CDR3 region is CASSQGGTQYF. The CDR3 bases are TGTGCCAGCAGCCAGGGGGGGACGCAGTATTTT.

CDR3 in amino acids: CSVRDRGLMNTEAFF. For the CDR3, the DNA is TGCAGCGTCCGGGACAGGGGCCTCATGAACACTGAAGCTTTCTTT. This chain connects TRBV29-1 to TRBJ1-1; TRBD1 matches at 10 bases. Trimming at V came to 6 bases and at J to 0 bases, leaving 7 bases not matched to a gene. Germline V CDR1 and CDR2: SQVTM, ANQGSEA. The CDR3 has 15 amino acids.

The chain is built from TRBV4-2 and TRBJ2-1; 9 bases match TRBD1. V dropped 1 base and J dropped 8; count of bases not matched to a gene: 9. CDR3 size: 16 residues. Germline assignment: CDR1 LGHNA and CDR2 YNFKEQ. The CDR3 here is CASSQGKGQGKYEQFF. In DNA, the CDR3 is TGTGCCAGCAGCCAAGGCAAGGGACAGGGAAAGTATGAGCAGTTCTTC.

The CDR3 region has the DNA TGTGCCAGCAGCCTTAGCGGGAGGGCCTACAATGAGCAGTTCTTC. Translating gives CASSLSGRAYNEQFF. The chain has TRBV6-5 and TRBJ2-1; 11 bases align to TRBD2. This CDR3 comprises 15 residues. V lost 6 bases to trimming and J lost 2 bases; unmatched junction nucleotides: 3. The germline CDR1 and CDR2 sequences are MNHEY and SVGAGI.

The chain links TRBV2 to TRBJ1-6, with D uncertain. This CDR3 region has 14 residues. The V gene lost 6 bases and the J gene lost 7 bases, with 13 bases spanning the gap. From germline, CDR1 is SNHLY and CDR2 FYNNEI. CDR3 protein: CASSNGQVNSPLHF. As DNA, the CDR3 is TGTGCCAGCAGCAATGGGCAGGTGAATTCACCCCTCCACTTT.

This clone was seen a single time. This chain connects TRBV7-3 to TRBJ1-5, with a tentative D call TRBD1 (5 bases). V shed 6 bases and J shed 5 bases, with 14 bases lying between them. The CDR3 has 14 amino acids. Germline V gene data show CDR1 as SGHTA and CDR2 as FQGTGA. The CDR3 loop reads CASRLIRVDQPQHF. The DNA of the CDR3 is TGTGCCAGCAGACTTATCAGGGTAGATCAGCCCCAGCATTTT.

This sequence joins TRBV6-1 and TRBJ1-6; a possible D gene is TRBD1 (5 bases). This CDR3 comprises 19 residues. V was trimmed by 2 bases and J by 14 bases, leaving 31 bases between them. CDR1 is MNHNS and CDR2 is SASEGT in the germline V gene. The CDR3 here is CASSERGRGVGAGVGSLHF. CDR3 coding DNA: TGTGCCAGCAGTGAACGGGGGAGGGGAGTCGGGGCCGGGGTCGGATCCCTCCACTTT.